What follows are 18 T cell receptor beta chains derived from one specimen sequenced in a study of PD-1 blockade in classical Hodgkin lymphoma. Using immunoSEQ multiplex PCR, the repertoire was profiled, and TCRdb retains in-frame clones only, with some absent. The sample has 13,000 to 15,000 clones; about 81% are singletons. Each patient's relapse followed autologous stem cell transplantation, and brentuximab vedotin exposure varied. The material was peripheral blood mononuclear cells (PBMCs), obtained at baseline. The source of these receptors is a human donor with classical Hodgkin lymphoma.

This chain uses TRBV5-1 with TRBJ2-1, with 7 bases fitting TRBD2. Germline trimming cut 0 bases from V and 4 bases from J; bases unmatched to any gene: 1. Germline assignment: CDR1 SGHRS and CDR2 YFSETQ. This CDR3 is 14 amino acids long. The CDR3: CASSLGGGYNEQFF. As DNA, the CDR3 is TGCGCCAGCAGCTTGGGCGGGGGATACAATGAGCAGTTCTTC.

The genes are TRBV19 and TRBJ2-5; D remains ambiguous. V gave up 9 bases and J gave up 3 bases, with 20 bases separating them. In germline, CDR1 is LNHDA, CDR2 SQIVND (reference sequence). The CDR3 is 15 amino acids. The CDR3 bases are TGTGCCAGCCAACGAACTGGGCCGGCTGAAGAGACCCAGTACTTC. Protein sequence: CASQRTGPAEETQYF.

This clone turned up a few times. The genes are TRBV7-9 and TRBJ1-4; D is uncertain. Trimming removed 2 bases at V and 7 bases at J, with 17 bases between. Looked up from germline, CDR1 is SEHNR and CDR2 is FQNEAQ (reference sequence). This CDR3 is built from 16 residues. The CDR3 DNA is TGTGCCAGCAGCTTATCCCGGACCGGCAGTAGTGAAAAACTGTTTTTT. Its translation: CASSLSRTGSSEKLFF.

This sequence joins TRBV4-3 and TRBJ2-5; D may be TRBD1 or TRBD2 (5 bases each). CDR1 is LGHNA, CDR2 YSLEER, per germline. This CDR3 is built from 15 residues. Trimming cost V 4 bases and J 3 bases, with 15 bases left between them. The CDR3 DNA reads as TGCGCCAGCAGCCCAGGGACCACGAATAAAGAGACCCAGTACTTC. Translation gives CASSPGTTNKETQYF.

This rearrangement joins TRBV18 to TRBJ1-5, with TRBD1 matching over 7 bases. CDR3 length equals 14 residues. With V trimmed by 5 bases and J by 2 bases, 3 bases remained unmatched. Looked up from germline, CDR1 is KGHSH and CDR2 is LQKENI. Here the CDR3 reads CASSVDRGNQPQHF. DNA for the CDR3: TGTGCCAGCTCAGTAGACAGGGGCAATCAGCCCCAGCATTTT.

The chain recombines TRBV27 with TRBJ2-1; D is uncertain. Germline V gene data show CDR1 as MNHEY and CDR2 as SMNVEV (reference sequence). Trimming cost V 7 bases and J 10 bases, with 23 bases left between them. The CDR3 sequence is 15 residues long. As DNA, the CDR3 is TGTGCCAGCATGCAAGAGGCCCTATGGAGTAAAGAGCAGTTCTTC. This sequence encodes CASMQEALWSKEQFF.

V usage is TRBV7-9 and J usage is TRBJ2-7; 11 bases match TRBD1. Trimming at V came to 4 bases and at J to 3 bases, leaving 8 bases not matched to a gene. Germline V CDR1 and CDR2: SEHNR, FQNEAQ (reference sequence). This CDR3 spans 16 amino acids. CDR3 nucleotides: TGTGCCAGCAGCTCCTCACCCGGGACAGGGGGCTACGAGCAGTACTTC. As protein: CASSSSPGTGGYEQYF. The variable domain in full, with the rest retrieved from reference TRBV7-9 and TRBJ2-7, is DTGVSQNPRHKITKRGQNVTFRCDPISEHNRLYWYRQTLGQGPEFLTYFQNEAQLEKSRLLSDRFSAERPKGSFSTLEIQRTEQGDSAMYLCASSSSPGTGGYEQYFGPGTRLTVT.

This rearrangement joins TRBV25-1 to TRBJ2-5, with a possible D match to TRBD1 (6 bases). Germline CDR1 is MGHDK and CDR2 is SYGVNS. The CDR3 is 16 amino acids. With 6 bases removed from V and 1 base from J, the gap between germline ends came to 18 bases. The CDR3 DNA sequence: TGTGCCAGCAGGGATTCGTTTATAGGGGGCCAAGAGACCCAGTACTTC. The encoded protein is CASRDSFIGGQETQYF.

V and J are TRBV12-5 and TRBJ2-3, with TRBD2 matching 10 bases. Germline V CDR1 and CDR2: LGHNT, FRNRAP. V lost 6 bases, J lost 8 bases, and 20 bases stayed unmatched. CDR3 length: 18 amino acids. The CDR3 DNA reads TGTGCTAGTGGCCTTGCCAGGAAGCTAGCGGGAGCCATCGGTACGCAGTATTTT. This sequence encodes CASGLARKLAGAIGTQYF.

The chain is built from TRBV27 and TRBJ1-1, with D unresolved. V shed 0 bases and J shed 1 base, with 3 bases lying between them. CDR1 is MNHEY and CDR2 is SMNVEV in the germline V gene (reference sequence). This CDR3 has 13 residues. The CDR3 DNA sequence: TGTGCCAGCAGTTTATCGAGGAACACTGAAGCTTTCTTT. Translating it yields CASSLSRNTEAFF.

The J gene is TRBJ2-1, the V gene TRBV11-2, with 9 bases matching TRBD2. After removal of 0 bases from V and 6 bases from J, the junction contained 15 bases not matched to a gene. Germline CDR1 reads SGHAT; CDR2 reads FQNNGV. The CDR3 consists of 19 residues. The CDR3 DNA is TGTGCCAGCAGCTTAGATATATTCAGGCGGGGGGGAATTGGCAATGAGCAGTTCTTC. Protein product: CASSLDIFRRGGIGNEQFF.

The chain carries TRBV11-2 and TRBJ2-2, with unresolved D. The ends were cut back, 0 bases at V and 7 bases at J, with 9 bases in the middle. The length of the CDR3 is 14 residues. Germline CDR1 SGHAT, CDR2 FQNNGV. CDR3 protein: CASSLDRGYGELFF. The CDR3 nucleotides are TGTGCCAGCAGCTTAGATAGAGGATACGGGGAGCTGTTTTTT.

The chain uses TRBV19 and TRBJ1-5; 8 nucleotides agree with TRBD1. The CDR3 length is 15 residues. J gave up 3 bases and V 3 bases, and 4 bases lay outside the gene matches. Germline V CDR1 and CDR2: LNHDA, SQIVND (reference sequence). CDR3 sequence reads: CASSMGTGYNQPQHF. The CDR3 region has the DNA TGTGCCAGTAGTATGGGGACAGGTTACAATCAGCCCCAGCATTTT.

This sequence joins TRBV30 and TRBJ1-1; TRBD1 aligns across 7 bases. Germline CDR1 GTSNPN, CDR2 SVGIG (reference sequence). The CDR3 is 13 residues long. Unmatched junction bases numbered 7, after V lost 5 bases and J lost 4 bases. The CDR3 bases are TGTGCCTGGGACAGGGTTTCGGGCACTGAAGCTTTCTTT. Encoded protein: CAWDRVSGTEAFF. Filled out from reference TRBV30 and TRBJ1-1, the complete variable domain reads SQTIHQWPATLVQPVGSPLSLECTVEGTSNPNLYWYRQAAGRGLQLLFYSVGIGQISSEVPQNLSASRPQDRQFILSSKKLLLSDSGFYLCAWDRVSGTEAFFGQGTRLTVV.

The genes are TRBV7-2 and TRBJ1-4; 7 nucleotides agree with TRBD1. Germline CDR1 is SGHTA and CDR2 is FQGNSA. V shed 5 bases and J 3 bases; nucleotides not matched to a gene: 6. This CDR3 is built from 15 residues. CDR3 region: CASSLTGLPNEKLFF. CDR3 bases: TGTGCCAGCAGCCTGACAGGGCTCCCTAATGAAAAACTGTTTTTT. Complete variable domain (other parts from reference TRBV7-2 and TRBJ1-4): GAGVSQSPSNKVTEKGKDVELRCDPISGHTALYWYRQSLGQGLEFLIYFQGNSAPDKSGLPSDRFSAERTGGSVSTLTIQRTQQEDSAVYLCASSLTGLPNEKLFFGSGTQLSVL.

The chain uses TRBV7-9 and TRBJ2-7, with D uncertain. This CDR3 is built from 15 residues. Germline V gives CDR1 SEHNR, CDR2 FQNEAQ (reference sequence). Between the trimmed V and J ends, which lost 1 base and 5 bases, there was a span of 15 bases. DNA of the CDR3: TGTGCCAGCAGCTTAGTGGTCAGCGTCCTCGACGAGCAGTACTTC. The encoded protein is CASSLVVSVLDEQYF. The variable domain in full, completed from reference TRBV7-9 and TRBJ2-7, reads DTGVSQNPRHKITKRGQNVTFRCDPISEHNRLYWYRQTLGQGPEFLTYFQNEAQLEKSRLLSDRFSAERPKGSFSTLEIQRTEQGDSAMYLCASSLVVSVLDEQYFGPGTRLTVT.

The chain recombines TRBV5-4 with TRBJ2-3; D call uncertain. With 0 bases removed from V and 5 bases from J, the gap between germline ends came to 1 base. The CDR3 has 11 amino acids. Germline lookup yields CDR1 SGHNT and CDR2 YYREEE (reference sequence). Here the CDR3 DNA reads TGTGCCAGCAGCTTGGAAGATACGCAGTATTTT. Its protein product is CASSLEDTQYF.

V is TRBV5-1 and J is TRBJ2-7, with TRBD1 matching 8 bases. The CDR3 sequence is 13 residues long. J lost 7 bases, V lost 6 bases, and 9 bases had no gene match. Germline V gene lookup returns CDR1 SGHRS and CDR2 YFSETQ. CDR3 nucleotides: TGCGCCAGCAACGACGTACAGGGGGGAGAGCAGTACTTC. Translation gives CASNDVQGGEQYF.